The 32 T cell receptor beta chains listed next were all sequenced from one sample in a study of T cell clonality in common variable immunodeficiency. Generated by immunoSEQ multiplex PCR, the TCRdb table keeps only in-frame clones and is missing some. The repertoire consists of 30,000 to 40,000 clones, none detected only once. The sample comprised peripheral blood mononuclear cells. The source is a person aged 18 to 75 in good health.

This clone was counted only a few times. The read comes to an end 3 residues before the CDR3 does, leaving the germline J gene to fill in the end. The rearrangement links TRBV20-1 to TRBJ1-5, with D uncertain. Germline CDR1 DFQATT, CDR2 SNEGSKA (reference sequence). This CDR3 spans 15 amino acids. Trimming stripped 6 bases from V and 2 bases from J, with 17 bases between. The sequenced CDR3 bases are TGCAGTGCCCAATTCGGTGAGACTGGCAATCAGCCC. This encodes CSAQFGETGNQP. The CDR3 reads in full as CSAQFGETGNQPQHF.

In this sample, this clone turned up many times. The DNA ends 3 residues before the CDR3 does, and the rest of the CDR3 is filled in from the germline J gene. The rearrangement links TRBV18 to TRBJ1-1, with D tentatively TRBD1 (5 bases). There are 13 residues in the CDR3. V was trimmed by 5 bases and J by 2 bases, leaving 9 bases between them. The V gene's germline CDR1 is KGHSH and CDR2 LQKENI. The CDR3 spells CASSAGHNTEAFF. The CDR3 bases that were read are TGTGCCAGCTCAGCGGGGCACAACACTGAA.

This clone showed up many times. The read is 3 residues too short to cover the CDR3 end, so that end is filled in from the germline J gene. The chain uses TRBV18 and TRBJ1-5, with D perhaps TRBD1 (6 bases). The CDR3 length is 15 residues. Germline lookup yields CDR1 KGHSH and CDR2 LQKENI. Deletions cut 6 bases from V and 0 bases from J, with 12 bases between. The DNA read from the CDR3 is TGTGCCAGCTCCCCGAGGGGGGGTAGCAATCAGCCC. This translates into CASSPRGGSNQP. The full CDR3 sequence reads CASSPRGGSNQPQHF.

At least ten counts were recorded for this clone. The CDR3 here is CSARDMGPSSITEAFF. The CDR3 bases that were read are TGCAGTGCTAGAGACATGGGCCCATCCTCCATCACTGAA. This chain links TRBV20-1 with TRBJ1-1; D ambiguous. The read is 3 residues too short to cover the CDR3 end, so that end is filled in from the germline J gene. V was cut by 0 bases and J by 4 bases, with 18 bases left in between. The CDR3 runs 16 residues. The V gene's germline CDR1 is DFQATT and CDR2 SNEGSKA (reference sequence).

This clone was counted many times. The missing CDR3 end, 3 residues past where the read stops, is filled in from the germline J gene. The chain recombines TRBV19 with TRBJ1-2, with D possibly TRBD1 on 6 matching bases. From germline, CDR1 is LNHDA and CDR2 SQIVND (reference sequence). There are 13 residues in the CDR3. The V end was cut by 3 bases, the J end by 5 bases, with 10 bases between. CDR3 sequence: CASSMPQGYGYTF. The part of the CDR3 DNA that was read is TGTGCCAGTAGTATGCCACAGGGTTATGGC.

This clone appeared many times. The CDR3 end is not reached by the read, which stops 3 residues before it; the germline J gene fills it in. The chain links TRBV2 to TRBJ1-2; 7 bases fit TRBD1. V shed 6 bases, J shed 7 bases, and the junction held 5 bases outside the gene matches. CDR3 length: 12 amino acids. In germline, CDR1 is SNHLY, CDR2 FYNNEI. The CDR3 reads CASRTQGGGYTF. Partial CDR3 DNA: TGTGCCAGCAGGACCCAGGGGGGTGGC. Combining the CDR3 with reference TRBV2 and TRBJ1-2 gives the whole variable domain EPEVTQTPSHQVTQMGQEVILRCVPISNHLYFYWYRQILGQKVEFLVSFYNNEISEKSEIFDDQFSVERPDGSNFTLKIRSTKLEDSAMYFCASRTQGGGYTFGSGTRLTVV.

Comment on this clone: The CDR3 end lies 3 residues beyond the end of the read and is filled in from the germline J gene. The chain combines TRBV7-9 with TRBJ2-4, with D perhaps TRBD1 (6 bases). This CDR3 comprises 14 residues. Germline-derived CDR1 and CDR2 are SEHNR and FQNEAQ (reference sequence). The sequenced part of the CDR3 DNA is TGTGCCAGCAGCTCATTCGACAGGTCCTATGGT. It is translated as CASSSFDRSYG. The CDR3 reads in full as CASSSFDRSYGQYF.

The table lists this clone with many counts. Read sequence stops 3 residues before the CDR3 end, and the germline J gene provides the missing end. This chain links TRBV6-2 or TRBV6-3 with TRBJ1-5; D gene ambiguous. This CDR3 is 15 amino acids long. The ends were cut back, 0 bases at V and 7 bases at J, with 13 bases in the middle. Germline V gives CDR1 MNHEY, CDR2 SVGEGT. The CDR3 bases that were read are TGTGCCAGCAGTTACTCACGGGGTGCCGACCAGCCC. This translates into CASSYSRGADQP. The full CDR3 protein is CASSYSRGADQPQHF.

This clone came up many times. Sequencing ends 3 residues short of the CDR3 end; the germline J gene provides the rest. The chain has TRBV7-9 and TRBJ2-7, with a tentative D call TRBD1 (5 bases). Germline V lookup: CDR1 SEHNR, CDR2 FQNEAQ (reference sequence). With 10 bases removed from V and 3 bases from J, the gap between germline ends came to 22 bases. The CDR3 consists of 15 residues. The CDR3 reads CAKWRYRGTDYEQYF. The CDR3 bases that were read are TGTGCCAAGTGGAGATATAGGGGAACCGACTACGAG.

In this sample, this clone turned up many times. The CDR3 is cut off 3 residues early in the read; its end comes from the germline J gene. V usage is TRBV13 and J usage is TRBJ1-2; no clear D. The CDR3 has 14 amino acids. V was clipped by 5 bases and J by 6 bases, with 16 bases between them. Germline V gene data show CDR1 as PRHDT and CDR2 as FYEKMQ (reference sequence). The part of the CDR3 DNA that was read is TGTGCCAGCAGCCTAGCGGGTGCGCCTAATGGC. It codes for CASSLAGAPNG. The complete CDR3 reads CASSLAGAPNGYTF.

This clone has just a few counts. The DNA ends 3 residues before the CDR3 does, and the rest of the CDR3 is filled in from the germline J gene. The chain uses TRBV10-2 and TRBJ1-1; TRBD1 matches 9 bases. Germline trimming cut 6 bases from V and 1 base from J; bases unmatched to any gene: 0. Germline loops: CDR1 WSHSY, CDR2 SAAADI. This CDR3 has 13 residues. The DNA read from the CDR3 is TGCGCCAGCAGGGGACAGGGGAACACTGAA. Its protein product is CASRGQGNTE. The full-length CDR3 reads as CASRGQGNTEAFF.

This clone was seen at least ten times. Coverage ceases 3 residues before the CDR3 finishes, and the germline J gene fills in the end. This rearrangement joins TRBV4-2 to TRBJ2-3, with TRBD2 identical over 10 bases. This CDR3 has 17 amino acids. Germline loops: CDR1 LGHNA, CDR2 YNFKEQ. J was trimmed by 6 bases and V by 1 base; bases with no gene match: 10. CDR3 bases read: TGTGCCAGCAGCCAAGGAGGAGCGGGAGGGAAAAGGGATACG. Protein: CASSQGGAGGKRDT. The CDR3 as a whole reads CASSQGGAGGKRDTQYF.

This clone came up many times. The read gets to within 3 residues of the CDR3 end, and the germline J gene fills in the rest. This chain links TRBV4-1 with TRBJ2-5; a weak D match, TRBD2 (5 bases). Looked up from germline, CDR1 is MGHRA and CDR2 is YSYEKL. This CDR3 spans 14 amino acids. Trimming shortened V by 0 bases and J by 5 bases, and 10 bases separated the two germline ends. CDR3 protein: CASSQDGVAETQYF. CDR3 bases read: TGCGCCAGCAGCCAAGACGGGGTCGCGGAGACC.

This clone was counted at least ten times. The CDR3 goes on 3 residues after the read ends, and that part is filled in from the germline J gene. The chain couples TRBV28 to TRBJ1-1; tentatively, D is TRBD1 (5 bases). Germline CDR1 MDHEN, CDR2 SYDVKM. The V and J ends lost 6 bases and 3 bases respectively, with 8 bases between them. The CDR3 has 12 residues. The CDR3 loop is CASSWGDTEAFF. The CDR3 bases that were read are TGTGCCAGCAGCTGGGGGGACACTGAA.

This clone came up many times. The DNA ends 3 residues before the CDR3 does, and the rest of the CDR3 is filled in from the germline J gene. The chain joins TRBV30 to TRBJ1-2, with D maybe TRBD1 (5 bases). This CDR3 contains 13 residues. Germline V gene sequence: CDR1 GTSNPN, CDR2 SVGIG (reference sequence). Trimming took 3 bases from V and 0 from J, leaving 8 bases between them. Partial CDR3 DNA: TGTGCCTGGAGCCGGGGGGCTAACTATGGC. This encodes CAWSRGANYG. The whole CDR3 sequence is CAWSRGANYGYTF. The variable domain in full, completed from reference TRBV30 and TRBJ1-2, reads SQTIHQWPATLVQPVGSPLSLECTVEGTSNPNLYWYRQAAGRGLQLLFYSVGIGQISSEVPQNLSASRPQDRQFILSSKKLLLSDSGFYLCAWSRGANYGYTFGSGTRLTVV.

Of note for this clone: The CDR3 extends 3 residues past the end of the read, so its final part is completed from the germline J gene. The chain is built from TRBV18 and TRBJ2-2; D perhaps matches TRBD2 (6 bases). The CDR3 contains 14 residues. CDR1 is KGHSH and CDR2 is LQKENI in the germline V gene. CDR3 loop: CASSRSRTNEKLFF. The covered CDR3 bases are TGTGCCAGCTCACGTTCGAGGACTAATGAAAAG.

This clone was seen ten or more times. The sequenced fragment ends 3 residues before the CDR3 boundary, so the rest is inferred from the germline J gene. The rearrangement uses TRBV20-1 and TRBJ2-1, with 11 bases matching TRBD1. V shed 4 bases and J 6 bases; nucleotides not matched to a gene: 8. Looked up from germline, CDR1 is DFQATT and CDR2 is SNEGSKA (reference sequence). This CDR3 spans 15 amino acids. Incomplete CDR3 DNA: TGCAGTGCTACCTCCGGGACAGGGGGTTCCAATGAG. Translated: CSATSGTGGSNE. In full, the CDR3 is CSATSGTGGSNEQFF.

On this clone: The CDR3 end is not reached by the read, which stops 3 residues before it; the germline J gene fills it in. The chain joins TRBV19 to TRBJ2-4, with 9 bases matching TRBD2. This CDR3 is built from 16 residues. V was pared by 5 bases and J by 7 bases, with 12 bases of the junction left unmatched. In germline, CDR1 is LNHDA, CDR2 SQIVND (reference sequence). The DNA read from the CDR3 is TGTGCCAGTAGTCCACTGCCCGGGACTAGCCTGAACATT. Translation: CASSPLPGTSLNI. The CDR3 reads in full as CASSPLPGTSLNIQYF.

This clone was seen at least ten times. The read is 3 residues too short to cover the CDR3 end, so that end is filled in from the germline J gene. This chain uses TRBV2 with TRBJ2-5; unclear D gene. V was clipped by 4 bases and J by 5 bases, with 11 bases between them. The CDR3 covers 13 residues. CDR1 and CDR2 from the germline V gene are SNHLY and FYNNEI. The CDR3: CASSAPVGETQYF. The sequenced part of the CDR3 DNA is TGTGCCAGCAGTGCCCCGGTCGGGGAGACC.

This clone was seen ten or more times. CDR3: CASSQFSGGGGSEKLFF. The DNA read from the CDR3 is TGTGCCAGCAGCCAATTTAGCGGCGGGGGAGGAAGCGAAAAG. V gene TRBV4-2 combines with J gene TRBJ2-2, with 7 bases aligning to TRBD2. The CDR3 extends 3 residues past the end of the read, so its final part is completed from the germline J gene. Looked up from germline, CDR1 is LGHNA and CDR2 is YNFKEQ. This CDR3 has 17 amino acids.

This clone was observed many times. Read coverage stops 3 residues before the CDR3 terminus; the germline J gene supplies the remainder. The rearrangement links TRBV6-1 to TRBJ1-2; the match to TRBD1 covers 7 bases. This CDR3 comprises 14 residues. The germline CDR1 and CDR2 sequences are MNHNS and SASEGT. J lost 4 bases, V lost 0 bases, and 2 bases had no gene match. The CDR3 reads CASSEAGTAYGYTF. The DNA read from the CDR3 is TGTGCCAGCAGTGAAGCCGGGACAGCCTATGGC.

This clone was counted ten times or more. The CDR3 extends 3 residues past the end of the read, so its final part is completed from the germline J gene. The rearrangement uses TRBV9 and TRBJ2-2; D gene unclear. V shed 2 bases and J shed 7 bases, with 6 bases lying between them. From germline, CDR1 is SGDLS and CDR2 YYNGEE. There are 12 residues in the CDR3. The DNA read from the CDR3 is TGTGCCAGCAGCGTTTTTAGCGGGGAG. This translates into CASSVFSGE. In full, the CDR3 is CASSVFSGELFF.

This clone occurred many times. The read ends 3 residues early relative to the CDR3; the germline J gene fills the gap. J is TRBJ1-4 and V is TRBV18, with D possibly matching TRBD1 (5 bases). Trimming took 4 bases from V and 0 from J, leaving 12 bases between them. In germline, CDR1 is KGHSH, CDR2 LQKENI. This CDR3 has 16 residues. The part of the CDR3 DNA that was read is TGTGCCAGCTCACTAAGACAGTCTACAACTAATGAAAAA. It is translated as CASSLRQSTTNEK. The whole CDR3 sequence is CASSLRQSTTNEKLFF.

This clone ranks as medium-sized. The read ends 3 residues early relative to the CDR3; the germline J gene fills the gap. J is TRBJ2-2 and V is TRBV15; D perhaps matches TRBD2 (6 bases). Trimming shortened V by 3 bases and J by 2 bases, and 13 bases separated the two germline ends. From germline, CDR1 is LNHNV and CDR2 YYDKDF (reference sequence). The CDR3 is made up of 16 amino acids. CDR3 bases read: TGTGCCACCAGCAGGGGACTTTTTCCAAACACCGGGGAG. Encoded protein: CATSRGLFPNTGE. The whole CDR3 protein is CATSRGLFPNTGELFF.

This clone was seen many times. CDR3 DNA (partial): TGCGCCAGCAGGGTCAGTTCCTTTGCAACTAATGAAAAA. This sequence encodes CASRVSSFATNEK. The complete CDR3 protein is CASRVSSFATNEKLFF. The chain combines TRBV5-1 with TRBJ1-4; D is unclear. The read is 3 residues too short to cover the CDR3 end, so that end is filled in from the germline J gene. The CDR3 runs 16 residues. V was pared by 5 bases and J by 0 bases, with 14 bases between. Germline V gives CDR1 SGHRS, CDR2 YFSETQ. Using reference TRBV5-1 and TRBJ1-4 for the parts outside the CDR3, the full variable domain is KAGVTQTPRYLIKTRGQQVTLSCSPISGHRSVSWYQQTPGQGLQFLFEYFSETQRNKGNFPGRFSGRQFSNSRSEMNVSTLELGDSALYLCASRVSSFATNEKLFFGSGTQLSVL.

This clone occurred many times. The sequenced part of the CDR3 DNA is TGTGCCAGCTCAACTACCGACAGGGGTGAA. As protein: CASSTTDRGE. The entire CDR3 protein reads CASSTTDRGEAFF. The chain carries TRBV18 and TRBJ1-1, with 8 positions matching TRBD1. The read is 3 residues too short to cover the CDR3 end, so that end is filled in from the germline J gene. With 5 bases clipped from V and 7 bases from J, the junction kept 6 bases outside the gene matches. The CDR3 length is 13 residues. Germline CDR1 is KGHSH and CDR2 is LQKENI.

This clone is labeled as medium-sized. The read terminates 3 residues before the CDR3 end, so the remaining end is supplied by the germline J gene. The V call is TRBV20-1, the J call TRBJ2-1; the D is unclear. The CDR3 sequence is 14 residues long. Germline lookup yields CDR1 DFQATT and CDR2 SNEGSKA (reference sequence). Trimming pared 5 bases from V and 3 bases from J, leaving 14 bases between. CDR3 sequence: CSAQSWRNYNEQFF. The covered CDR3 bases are TGCAGTGCTCAATCCTGGCGGAACTACAATGAG.

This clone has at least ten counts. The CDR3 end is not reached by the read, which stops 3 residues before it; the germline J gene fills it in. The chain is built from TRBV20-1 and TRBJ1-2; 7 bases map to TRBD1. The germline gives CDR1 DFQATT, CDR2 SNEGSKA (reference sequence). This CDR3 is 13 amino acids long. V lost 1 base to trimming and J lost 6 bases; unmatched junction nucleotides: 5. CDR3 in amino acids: CSARVEQGHGYTF. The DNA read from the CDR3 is TGCAGTGCTAGAGTAGAACAGGGGCATGGC.

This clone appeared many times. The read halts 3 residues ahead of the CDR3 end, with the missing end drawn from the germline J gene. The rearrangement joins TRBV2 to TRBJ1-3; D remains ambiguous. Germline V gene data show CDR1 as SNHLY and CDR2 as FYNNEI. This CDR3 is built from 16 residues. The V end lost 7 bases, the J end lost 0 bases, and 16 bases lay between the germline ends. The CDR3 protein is CASNTAGKSSGNTIYF. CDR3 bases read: TGTGCCAGCAACACGGCGGGAAAGAGCTCTGGAAACACC. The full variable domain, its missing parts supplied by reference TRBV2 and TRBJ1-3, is EPEVTQTPSHQVTQMGQEVILRCVPISNHLYFYWYRQILGQKVEFLVSFYNNEISEKSEIFDDQFSVERPDGSNFTLKIRSTKLEDSAMYFCASNTAGKSSGNTIYFGEGSWLTVV.

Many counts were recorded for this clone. The CDR3 sequence: CASSAGRQGEYEQYF. The covered CDR3 bases are TGTGCCAGCAGTGCAGGGAGGCAGGGGGAATACGAG. The chain combines TRBV6-1 with TRBJ2-7, with a tentative D call TRBD1 (7 bases). The read falls 3 residues short of the CDR3 end, and the missing part is taken from the germline J gene. Trimming left V 4 bases short and J 4 bases short, with 17 bases between. The germline CDR1 and CDR2 sequences are MNHNS and SASEGT. The CDR3 contains 15 residues.

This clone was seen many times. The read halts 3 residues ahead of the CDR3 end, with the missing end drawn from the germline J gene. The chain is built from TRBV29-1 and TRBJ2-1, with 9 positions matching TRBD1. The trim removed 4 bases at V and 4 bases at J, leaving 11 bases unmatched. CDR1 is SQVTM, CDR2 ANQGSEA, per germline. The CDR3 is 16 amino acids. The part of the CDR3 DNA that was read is TGCAGCGTTGTGTTTATAGGGACAGGGATTTACAATGAG. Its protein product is CSVVFIGTGIYNE. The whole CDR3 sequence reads CSVVFIGTGIYNEQFF.

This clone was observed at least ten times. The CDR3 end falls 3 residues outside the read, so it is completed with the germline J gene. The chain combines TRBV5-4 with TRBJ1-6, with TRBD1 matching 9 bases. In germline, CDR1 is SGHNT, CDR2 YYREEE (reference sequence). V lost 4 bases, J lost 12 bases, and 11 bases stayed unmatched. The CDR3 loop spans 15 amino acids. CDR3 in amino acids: CASSRGTGRLEPLHF. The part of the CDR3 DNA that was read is TGTGCCAGCAGCAGGGGGACAGGGAGATTAGAACCC. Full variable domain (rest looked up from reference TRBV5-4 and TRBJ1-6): ETGVTQSPTHLIKTRGQQVTLRCSSQSGHNTVSWYQQALGQGPQFIFQYYREEENGRGNFPPRFSGLQFPNYSSELNVNALELDDSALYLCASSRGTGRLEPLHFGNGTRLTVT.